This TCR beta chain originates from a study of long-term antiretroviral therapy in people with HIV. For this clone: The antigen remains undetermined.

The V gene lost 7 bases and the J gene lost 0 bases, with 9 bases spanning the gap. This CDR3 region has 13 residues. Germline CDR1 and CDR2: LNHDA and SQIVND (reference sequence). At the survey level, the v3.0 immunoSEQ assay was run. TCRdb's table, derived via immunoSEQ multiplex PCR, lists solely in-frame clones and lacks some. Of tens of thousands of clones listed, 75% to 90% are singletons. Study conclusions and caveats: CDR3 length ranges were narrower in HIV repertoires than in controls. Diversity measured after ART increased yet remained under transplant donor controls.

This TCR came from a woman younger than 30 with HIV. Sequences were derived from unsorted PBMCs, sampled just before starting antiretroviral therapy. This sequence joins TRBV19 and TRBJ1-1; D uncertain. The CDR3 sequence is CASTPVMNTEAFF. DNA for the CDR3: TGTGCCAGTACCCCGGTGATGAACACTGAAGCTTTCTTT.